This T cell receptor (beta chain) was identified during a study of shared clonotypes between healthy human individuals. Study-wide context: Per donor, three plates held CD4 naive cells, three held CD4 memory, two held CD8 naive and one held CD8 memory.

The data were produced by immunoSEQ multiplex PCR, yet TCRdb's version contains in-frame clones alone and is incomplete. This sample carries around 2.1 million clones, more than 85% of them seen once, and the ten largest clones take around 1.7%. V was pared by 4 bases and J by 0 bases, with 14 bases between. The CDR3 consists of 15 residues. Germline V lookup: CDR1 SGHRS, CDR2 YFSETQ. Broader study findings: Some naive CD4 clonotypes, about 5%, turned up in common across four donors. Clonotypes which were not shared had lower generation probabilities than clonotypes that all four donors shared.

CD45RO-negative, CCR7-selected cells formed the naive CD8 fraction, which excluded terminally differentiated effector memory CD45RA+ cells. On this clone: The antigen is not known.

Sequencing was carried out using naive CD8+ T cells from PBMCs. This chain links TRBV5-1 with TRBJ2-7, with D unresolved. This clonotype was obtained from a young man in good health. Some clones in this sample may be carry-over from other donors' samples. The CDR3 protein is CASSPSDWGSYEQYF. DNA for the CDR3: TGCGCCAGCAGCCCGAGTGATTGGGGCTCCTACGAGCAGTACTTC.